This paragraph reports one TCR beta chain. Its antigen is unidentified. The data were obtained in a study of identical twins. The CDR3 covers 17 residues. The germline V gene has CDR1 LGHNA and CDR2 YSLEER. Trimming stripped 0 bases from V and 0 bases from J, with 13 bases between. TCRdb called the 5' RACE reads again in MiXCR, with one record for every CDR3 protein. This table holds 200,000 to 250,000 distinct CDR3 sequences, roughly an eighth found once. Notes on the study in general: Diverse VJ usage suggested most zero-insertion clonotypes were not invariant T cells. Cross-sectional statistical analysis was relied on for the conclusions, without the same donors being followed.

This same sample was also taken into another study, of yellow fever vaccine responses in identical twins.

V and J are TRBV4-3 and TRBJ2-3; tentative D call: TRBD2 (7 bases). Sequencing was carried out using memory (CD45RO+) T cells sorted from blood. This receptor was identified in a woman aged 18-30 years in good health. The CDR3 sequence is CASSQDPGGSSTDTQYF. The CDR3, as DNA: TGCGCCAGCAGCCAAGATCCGGGGGGCTCTAGCACAGATACGCAGTATTTT.